These T cell receptor beta chains were read from a single sample in a study of long-term antiretroviral therapy in people with HIV. Measured with immunoSEQ multiplex PCR; TCRdb has only the in-frame clones, and not every one. The sample contains approximately 7,200 clones, 65% to 75% of which appear only once. The starting material was unsorted PBMCs, obtained around eleven months before starting antiretroviral therapy. The receptors here all came from a man aged 40-50 years with HIV. Both conserved end residues are part of each CDR3. A D gene is named only where the DNA matches it firmly. Clone size is not always given. Where it is, it says once, few, many or a class for expanded clones.

J gene: TRBJ2-6
V gene: TRBV4-1
clone size: NA
D gene: TRBD2
CDR3 protein: CASSQESLAGSGANVLTF
CDR3 DNA: TGCGCCAGCAGCCAAGAGTCACTAGCGGGCTCTGGGGCCAACGTCCTGACTTTC

J gene: TRBJ1-1
V gene: TRBV15
clone size: NA
D gene: TRBD1
CDR3 protein: CATSRVPGGTEAFF
CDR3 DNA: TGTGCCACCAGCAGAGTCCCAGGGGGCACTGAAGCTTTCTTT

J gene: TRBJ1-2
V gene: TRBV4-3
clone size: NA
D gene: NA
CDR3 protein: CASSQEEARGRYGYTF
CDR3 DNA: TGCGCCAGCAGCCAAGAAGAGGCCAGGGGACGCTATGGCTACACCTTC

J gene: TRBJ2-2
V gene: TRBV5-4
clone size: NA
D gene: TRBD1
CDR3 protein: CASSQDGTGSTGELFF
CDR3 DNA: TGCGCCAGCAGCCAAGATGGGACAGGGTCCACCGGGGAGCTGTTTTTT

J gene: TRBJ2-7
V gene: TRBV7-9
clone size: few
D gene: NA
CDR3 protein: CASTGAYEQYF
CDR3 DNA: TGTGCCAGCACGGGAGCCTACGAGCAGTACTTC

J gene: TRBJ1-1
V gene: TRBV7-8
clone size: NA
D gene: NA
CDR3 protein: CASSFGKNTEAFF
CDR3 DNA: TGTGCCAGCAGCTTTGGAAAGAACACTGAAGCTTTCTTT

J gene: TRBJ1-2
V gene: TRBV5-1
clone size: NA
D gene: NA
CDR3 protein: CASSSTLGTSRGYTF
CDR3 DNA: TGCGCCAGCAGCTCGACACTAGGGACTTCGCGAGGCTACACCTTC

J gene: TRBJ2-2
V gene: TRBV4-1
clone size: once
D gene: NA
CDR3 protein: CASSRLGYTGELFF
CDR3 DNA: TGCGCCAGCAGCCGTCTAGGGTACACCGGGGAGCTGTTTTTT

J gene: TRBJ1-2
V gene: TRBV5-4
clone size: once
D gene: NA
CDR3 protein: CASSLYRVTHGYTF
CDR3 DNA: TGTGCCAGCAGCTTGTACAGGGTCACGCATGGCTACACCTTC

J gene: TRBJ1-1
V gene: TRBV18
clone size: NA
D gene: NA
CDR3 protein: CASSPQAGAEAFF
CDR3 DNA: TGTGCCAGCTCACCACAGGCAGGGGCTGAAGCTTTCTTT

J gene: TRBJ2-7
V gene: TRBV4-1
clone size: NA
D gene: NA
CDR3 protein: CASSQTASYEQYF
CDR3 DNA: TGCGCCAGCAGCCAAACAGCCTCCTACGAGCAGTACTTC

J gene: TRBJ2-1
V gene: TRBV9
clone size: NA
D gene: TRBD1
CDR3 protein: CASSVVGGADEQFF
CDR3 DNA: TGTGCCAGCAGCGTAGTAGGGGGCGCTGATGAGCAGTTCTTC

J gene: TRBJ2-1
V gene: TRBV27
clone size: NA
D gene: TRBD2
CDR3 protein: CASMGGYNEQFF
CDR3 DNA: TGTGCCAGCATGGGGGGGTACAATGAGCAGTTCTTC

J gene: TRBJ1-6
V gene: TRBV15
clone size: once
D gene: NA
CDR3 protein: CATSRDGRNNSPLHF
CDR3 DNA: TGTGCCACCAGCAGAGATGGCAGAAATAATTCACCCCTCCACTTT

J gene: TRBJ2-7
V gene: TRBV10-1
clone size: NA
D gene: NA
CDR3 protein: CASSLGASQDEQYF
CDR3 DNA: TGCGCCAGCAGCCTAGGCGCTAGTCAAGACGAGCAGTACTTC

J gene: TRBJ2-7
V gene: TRBV29-1
clone size: few
D gene: NA
CDR3 protein: CSVTWTLSSYEQYF
CDR3 DNA: TGCAGCGTCACATGGACTCTTAGCTCCTACGAGCAGTACTTC

J gene: TRBJ1-5
V gene: TRBV2
clone size: NA
D gene: NA
CDR3 protein: CASSSQNSNQPQHF
CDR3 DNA: TGTGCCAGCAGTTCCCAAAATAGCAATCAGCCCCAGCATTTT

J gene: TRBJ2-1
V gene: TRBV2
clone size: NA
D gene: TRBD2
CDR3 protein: CAIIIVAGYNEQFF
CDR3 DNA: TGTGCCATCATCATAGTAGCGGGCTACAATGAGCAGTTCTTC

J gene: TRBJ1-6
V gene: TRBV27
clone size: once
D gene: NA
CDR3 protein: CASSFQQANSPLHF
CDR3 DNA: TGTGCCAGCAGTTTCCAACAGGCCAATTCACCCCTCCACTTT

J gene: TRBJ1-5
V gene: TRBV7-9
clone size: few
D gene: TRBD1
CDR3 protein: CASSPTGDSNQPQHF
CDR3 DNA: TGTGCCAGCAGCCCGACAGGGGATAGCAATCAGCCCCAGCATTTT

J gene: TRBJ1-1
V gene: TRBV19
clone size: NA
D gene: TRBD1
CDR3 protein: CASSSRDRGGYSEAFF
CDR3 DNA: TGTGCCAGTAGTAGCCGGGACAGGGGGGGGTACTCTGAAGCTTTCTTT

J gene: TRBJ1-2
V gene: TRBV5-6
clone size: NA
D gene: NA
CDR3 protein: CASSLSSVYGYTF
CDR3 DNA: TGTGCCAGCAGCTTGTCGTCAGTCTATGGCTACACCTTC

J gene: TRBJ2-3
V gene: TRBV29-1
clone size: NA
D gene: NA
CDR3 protein: CSVEDPPGADTQYF
CDR3 DNA: TGCAGCGTTGAAGATCCCCCGGGGGCAGATACGCAGTATTTT

J gene: TRBJ2-2
V gene: TRBV19
clone size: NA
D gene: NA
CDR3 protein: CASTPAGQLTGELFF
CDR3 DNA: TGTGCCAGTACCCCGGCGGGACAGCTTACCGGGGAGCTGTTTTTT

J gene: TRBJ1-1
V gene: TRBV28
clone size: few
D gene: NA
CDR3 protein: CASSLSGNTEAFF
CDR3 DNA: TGTGCCAGCAGTTTATCAGGAAACACTGAAGCTTTCTTT

J gene: TRBJ2-7
V gene: TRBV5-5
clone size: NA
D gene: NA
CDR3 protein: CASSLAFNRDGEQYF
CDR3 DNA: TGTGCCAGCAGCTTGGCCTTTAACAGGGATGGCGAGCAGTACTTC

J gene: TRBJ1-2
V gene: TRBV9
clone size: NA
D gene: TRBD1
CDR3 protein: CASSVEITGGNGYTF
CDR3 DNA: TGTGCCAGCAGCGTAGAAATAACAGGGGGCAACGGCTACACCTTC

J gene: TRBJ2-3
V gene: TRBV27
clone size: NA
D gene: TRBD1
CDR3 protein: CASSSPGQGYTDTQYF
CDR3 DNA: TGTGCCAGCAGTTCACCGGGACAGGGATACACAGATACGCAGTATTTT

J gene: TRBJ2-7
V gene: TRBV12-5
clone size: NA
D gene: NA
CDR3 protein: CASGLGTATYEQYF
CDR3 DNA: TGTGCTAGTGGTTTGGGGACAGCAACCTACGAGCAGTACTTC

J gene: TRBJ2-7
V gene: TRBV30
clone size: NA
D gene: NA
CDR3 protein: CAWSSGSDYEQYF
CDR3 DNA: TGTGCCTGGAGTTCCGGCTCCGACTACGAGCAGTACTTC

J gene: TRBJ1-3
V gene: TRBV30
clone size: NA
D gene: TRBD1
CDR3 protein: CAGTGAGNTIYF
CDR3 DNA: TGCGCGGGGACAGGGGCTGGAAACACCATATATTTT

J gene: TRBJ2-7
V gene: TRBV7-3
clone size: medium-sized
D gene: TRBD1
CDR3 protein: CASSLTGGYEQYF
CDR3 DNA: TGTGCCAGCAGCTTGACAGGGGGCTACGAGCAGTACTTC

J gene: TRBJ1-1
V gene: TRBV9
clone size: NA
D gene: NA
CDR3 protein: CASSGNTEAFF
CDR3 DNA: TGTGCCAGCAGCGGGAACACTGAAGCTTTCTTT

J gene: TRBJ1-2
V gene: TRBV7-9
clone size: few
D gene: TRBD1
CDR3 protein: CASSPGQGGYTF
CDR3 DNA: TGTGCCAGCAGCCCAGGACAGGGTGGCTACACCTTC

J gene: TRBJ2-7
V gene: TRBV28
clone size: few
D gene: NA
CDR3 protein: CASRGRVSYEQYF
CDR3 DNA: TGTGCCAGCAGGGGGCGGGTGAGCTACGAGCAGTACTTC

J gene: TRBJ1-2
V gene: TRBV2
clone size: few
D gene: TRBD1
CDR3 protein: CASSLRLGQGGSYGYTF
CDR3 DNA: TGTGCCAGCAGTCTGCGACTGGGACAGGGAGGTTCGTATGGCTACACCTTC

J gene: TRBJ2-5
V gene: TRBV27
clone size: NA
D gene: NA
CDR3 protein: CASSLRQFGTQYF
CDR3 DNA: TGTGCCAGCAGTTTAAGGCAGTTCGGGACCCAGTACTTC

J gene: TRBJ1-5
V gene: TRBV30
clone size: few
D gene: TRBD1
CDR3 protein: CAWSATGDQPQHF
CDR3 DNA: TGTGCCTGGAGCGCGACAGGGGATCAGCCCCAGCATTTT

J gene: TRBJ2-7
V gene: TRBV7-2
clone size: once
D gene: TRBD1
CDR3 protein: CASSPWQGAVGSSYEQYF
CDR3 DNA: TGTGCCAGCTCTCCGTGGCAGGGGGCAGTTGGGAGTTCCTACGAGCAGTACTTC

J gene: TRBJ1-6
V gene: TRBV7-9
clone size: few
D gene: NA
CDR3 protein: CASAAPGSYNSPLHF
CDR3 DNA: TGTGCCAGCGCCGCCCCCGGCTCCTATAATTCACCCCTCCACTTT

J gene: TRBJ1-6
V gene: TRBV5-6
clone size: NA
D gene: NA
CDR3 protein: CASSTTPGHNSPLHF
CDR3 DNA: TGTGCCAGCAGCACAACCCCCGGTCATAATTCACCCCTCCACTTT

J gene: TRBJ2-7
V gene: TRBV4-1
clone size: NA
D gene: NA
CDR3 protein: CASSLRGPSSSYEQYF
CDR3 DNA: TGCGCCAGCAGCCTTAGAGGGCCTTCGAGCTCCTACGAGCAGTACTTC

J gene: TRBJ2-7
V gene: TRBV7-2
clone size: NA
D gene: TRBD2
CDR3 protein: CASSLAIVGGYEQYF
CDR3 DNA: TGTGCCAGCAGCTTAGCGATCGTCGGGGGGTACGAGCAGTACTTC

J gene: TRBJ2-7
V gene: TRBV13
clone size: NA
D gene: NA
CDR3 protein: CASSLGLLSYEQYF
CDR3 DNA: TGTGCCAGCAGCTTAGGTTTGTTATCCTACGAGCAGTACTTC

J gene: TRBJ1-6
V gene: TRBV5-6
clone size: NA
D gene: NA
CDR3 protein: CASSLEDGNSPLHF
CDR3 DNA: TGTGCCAGCAGCTTGGAGGACGGGAATTCACCCCTCCACTTT

J gene: TRBJ2-7
V gene: TRBV11-2
clone size: once
D gene: TRBD2
CDR3 protein: CASSLELAGGQYEQYF
CDR3 DNA: TGTGCCAGCAGCTTAGAACTAGCGGGGGGGCAGTACGAGCAGTACTTC

J gene: TRBJ1-1
V gene: TRBV30
clone size: NA
D gene: NA
CDR3 protein: CAWSGAISTEAFF
CDR3 DNA: TGTGCCTGGAGTGGGGCGATTAGCACTGAAGCTTTCTTT

J gene: TRBJ1-2
V gene: TRBV15
clone size: NA
D gene: NA
CDR3 protein: CATSREGPYGYTF
CDR3 DNA: TGTGCCACCAGCAGAGAGGGACCCTATGGCTACACCTTC

J gene: TRBJ2-5
V gene: TRBV5-6
clone size: once
D gene: NA
CDR3 protein: CASSHDREGETQYF
CDR3 DNA: TGTGCCAGCAGCCATGACAGGGAGGGAGAGACCCAGTACTTC